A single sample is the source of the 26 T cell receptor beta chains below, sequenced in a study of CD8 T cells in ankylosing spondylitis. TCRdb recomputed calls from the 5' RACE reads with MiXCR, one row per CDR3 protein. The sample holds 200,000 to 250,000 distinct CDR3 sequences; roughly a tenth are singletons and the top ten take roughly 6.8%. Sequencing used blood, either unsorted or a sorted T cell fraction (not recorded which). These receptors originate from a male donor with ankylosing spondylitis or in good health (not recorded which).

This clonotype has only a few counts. CDR3 region: CASSLLQGVETQYF. As DNA, the CDR3 is TGTGCCAGCAGTTTGTTGCAGGGGGTGGAGACCCAGTACTTC. This chain links TRBV28 with TRBJ2-5, with 7 bases identical to TRBD1. From germline, CDR1 is MDHEN and CDR2 SYDVKM. There are 14 residues in the CDR3. V lost 3 bases to trimming and J lost 5 bases; unmatched junction nucleotides: 6.

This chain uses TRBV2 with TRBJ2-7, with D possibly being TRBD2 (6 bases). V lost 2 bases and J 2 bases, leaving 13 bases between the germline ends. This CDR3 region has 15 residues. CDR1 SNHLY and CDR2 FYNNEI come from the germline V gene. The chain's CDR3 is CASSESRGTPYEQYF. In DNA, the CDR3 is TGTGCCAGCAGTGAATCCCGGGGGACCCCCTACGAGCAGTACTTC. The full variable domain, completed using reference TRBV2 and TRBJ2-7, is EPEVTQTPSHQVTQMGQEVILRCVPISNHLYFYWYRQILGQKVEFLVSFYNNEISEKSEIFDDQFSVERPDGSNFTLKIRSTKLEDSAMYFCASSESRGTPYEQYFGPGTRLTVT.

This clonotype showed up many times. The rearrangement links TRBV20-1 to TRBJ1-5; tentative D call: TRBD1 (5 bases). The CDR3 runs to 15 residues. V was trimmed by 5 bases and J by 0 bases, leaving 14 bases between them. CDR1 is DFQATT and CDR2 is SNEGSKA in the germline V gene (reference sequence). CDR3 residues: CSAQRDGGSNQPQHF. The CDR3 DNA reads TGCAGTGCTCAAAGGGACGGTGGTAGCAATCAGCCCCAGCATTTT.

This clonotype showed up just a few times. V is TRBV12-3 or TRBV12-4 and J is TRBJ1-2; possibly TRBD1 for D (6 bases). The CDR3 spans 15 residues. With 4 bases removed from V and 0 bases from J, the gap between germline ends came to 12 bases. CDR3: CASSSGQQSNYGYTF. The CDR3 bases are TGTGCCAGCAGTTCTGGACAGCAGTCTAACTATGGCTACACCTTC.

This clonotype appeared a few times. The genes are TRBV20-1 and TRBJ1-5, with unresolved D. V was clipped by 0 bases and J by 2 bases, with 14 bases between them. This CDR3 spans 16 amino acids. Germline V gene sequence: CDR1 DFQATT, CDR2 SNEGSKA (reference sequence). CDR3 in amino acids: CSARDRAVVGNQPQHF. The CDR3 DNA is TGCAGTGCTAGAGATCGGGCGGTAGTGGGCAATCAGCCCCAGCATTTT.

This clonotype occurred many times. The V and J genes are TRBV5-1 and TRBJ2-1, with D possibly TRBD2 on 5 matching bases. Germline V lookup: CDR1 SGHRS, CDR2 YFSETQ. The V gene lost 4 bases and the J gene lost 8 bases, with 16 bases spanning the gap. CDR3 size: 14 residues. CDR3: CASSPDSPGDEQFF. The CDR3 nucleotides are TGCGCCAGCAGCCCGGACTCCCCTGGCGATGAGCAGTTCTTC.

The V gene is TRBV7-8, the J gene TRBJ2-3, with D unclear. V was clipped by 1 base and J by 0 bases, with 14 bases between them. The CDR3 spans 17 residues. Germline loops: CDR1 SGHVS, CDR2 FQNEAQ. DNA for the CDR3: TGTGCCAGCAGCTTAGTTGGGCAAACCGCTAGCACAGATACGCAGTATTTT. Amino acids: CASSLVGQTASTDTQYF.

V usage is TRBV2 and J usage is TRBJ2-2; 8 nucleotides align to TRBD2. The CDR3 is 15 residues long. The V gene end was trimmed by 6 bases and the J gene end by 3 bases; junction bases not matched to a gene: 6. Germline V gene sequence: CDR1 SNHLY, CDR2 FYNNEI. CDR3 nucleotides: TGTGCCAGCAGCCAAACTAGCGGAGACACCGGGGAGCTGTTTTTT. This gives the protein CASSQTSGDTGELFF.

The CDR3 spells CASSYALGGSQHF. As DNA, the CDR3 is TGTGCCAGCAGTTACGCATTAGGGGGATCCCAGCATTTT. This sequence joins TRBV6-6 and TRBJ1-5; the D gene is possibly TRBD1 (6 bases). The germline V gene has CDR1 MNHNY and CDR2 SVGAGI (reference sequence). The CDR3 sequence is 13 residues long. V shed 2 bases and J shed 11 bases, with 13 bases lying between them.

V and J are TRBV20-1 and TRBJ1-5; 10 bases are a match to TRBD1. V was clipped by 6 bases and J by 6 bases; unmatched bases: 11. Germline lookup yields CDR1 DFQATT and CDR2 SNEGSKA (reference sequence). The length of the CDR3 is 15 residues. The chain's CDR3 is CSAEDRGLQSQPQHF. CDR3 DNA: TGCAGTGCCGAAGACAGGGGGCTACAGAGTCAGCCCCAGCATTTT.

The CDR3, as DNA: TGTGCCAGCAGCCAAGGGAGACTAGCTCATGGGAACGAGCAGTACTTC. It yields the protein CASSQGRLAHGNEQYF. The V and J genes are TRBV4-2 and TRBJ2-7; 7 bases line up with TRBD2. CDR1 is LGHNA and CDR2 is YNFKEQ in the germline V gene. The CDR3 consists of 16 residues. V dropped 1 base and J dropped 5; count of bases not matched to a gene: 11.

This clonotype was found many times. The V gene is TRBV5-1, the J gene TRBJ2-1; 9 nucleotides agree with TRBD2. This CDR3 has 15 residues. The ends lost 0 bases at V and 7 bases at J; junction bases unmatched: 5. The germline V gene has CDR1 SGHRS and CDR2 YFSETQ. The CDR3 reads CASSLDGREGNEQFF. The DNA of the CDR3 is TGCGCCAGCAGCTTGGATGGGCGGGAGGGAAATGAGCAGTTCTTC.

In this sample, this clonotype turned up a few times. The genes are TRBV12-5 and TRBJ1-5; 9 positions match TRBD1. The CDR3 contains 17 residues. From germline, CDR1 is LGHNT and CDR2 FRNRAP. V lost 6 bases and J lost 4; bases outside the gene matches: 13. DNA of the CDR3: TGTGCTAGTGGCACCACCCTCGACAGGGGGGGGAATCAGCCCCAGCATTTT. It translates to CASGTTLDRGGNQPQHF. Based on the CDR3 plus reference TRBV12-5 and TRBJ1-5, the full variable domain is DARVTQTPRHKVTEMGQEVTMRCQPILGHNTVFWYRQTMMQGLELLAYFRNRAPLDDSGMPKDRFSAEMPDATLATLKIQPSEPRDSAVYFCASGTTLDRGGNQPQHFGDGTRLSIL.

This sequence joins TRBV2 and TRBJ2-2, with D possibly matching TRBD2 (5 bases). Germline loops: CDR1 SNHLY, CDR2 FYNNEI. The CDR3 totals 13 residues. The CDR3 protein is CVILLGNTGELFF. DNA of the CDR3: TGTGTCATCTTACTAGGAAACACCGGGGAGCTGTTTTTT.

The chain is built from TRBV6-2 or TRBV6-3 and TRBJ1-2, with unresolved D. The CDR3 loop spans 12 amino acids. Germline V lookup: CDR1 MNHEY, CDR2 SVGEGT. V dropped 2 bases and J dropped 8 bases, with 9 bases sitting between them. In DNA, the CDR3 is TGTGCCAGCAGTTACAGGACTGACGGCTACACCTTC. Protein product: CASSYRTDGYTF.

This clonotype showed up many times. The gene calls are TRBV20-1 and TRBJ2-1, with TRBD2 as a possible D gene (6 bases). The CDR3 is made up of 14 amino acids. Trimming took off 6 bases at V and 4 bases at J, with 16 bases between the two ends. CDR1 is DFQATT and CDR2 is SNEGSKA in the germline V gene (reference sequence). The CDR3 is CSARGDSTYNEQFF. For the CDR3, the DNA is TGCAGTGCCCGAGGGGACTCCACGTACAATGAGCAGTTCTTC.

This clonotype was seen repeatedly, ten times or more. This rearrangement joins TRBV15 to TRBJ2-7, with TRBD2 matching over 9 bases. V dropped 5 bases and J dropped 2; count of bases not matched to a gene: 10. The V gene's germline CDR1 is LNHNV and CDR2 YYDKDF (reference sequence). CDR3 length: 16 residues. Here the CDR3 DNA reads TGTGCCACCAGCTCCCCGGGGTCTAGCGGGACCTACGAGCAGTACTTC. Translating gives CATSSPGSSGTYEQYF.

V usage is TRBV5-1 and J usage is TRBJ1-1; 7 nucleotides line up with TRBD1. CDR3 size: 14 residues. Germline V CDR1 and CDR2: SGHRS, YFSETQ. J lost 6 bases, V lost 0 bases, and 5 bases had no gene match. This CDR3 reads CASSLGSGGSEAFF. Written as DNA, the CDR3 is TGCGCCAGCAGCTTGGGCTCAGGGGGGTCTGAAGCTTTCTTT.

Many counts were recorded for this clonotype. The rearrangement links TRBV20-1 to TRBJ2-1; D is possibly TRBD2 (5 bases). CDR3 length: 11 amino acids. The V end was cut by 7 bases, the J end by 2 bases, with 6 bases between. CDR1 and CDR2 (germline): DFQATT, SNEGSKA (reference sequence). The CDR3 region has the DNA TGCAGTGGGCGGGCCTACAATGAGCAGTTCTTC. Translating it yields CSGRAYNEQFF.

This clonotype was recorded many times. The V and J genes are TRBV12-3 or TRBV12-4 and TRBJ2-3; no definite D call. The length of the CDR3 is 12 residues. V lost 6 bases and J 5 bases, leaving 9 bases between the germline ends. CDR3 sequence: CASRHDVDTQYF. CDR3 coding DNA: TGTGCCAGCAGGCATGATGTAGATACGCAGTATTTT.

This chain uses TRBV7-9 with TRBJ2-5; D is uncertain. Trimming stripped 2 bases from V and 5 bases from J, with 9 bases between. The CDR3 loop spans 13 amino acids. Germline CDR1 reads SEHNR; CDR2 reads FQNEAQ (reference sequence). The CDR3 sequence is CASSLWRRETQYF. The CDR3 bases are TGTGCCAGCAGCTTATGGCGGCGGGAGACCCAGTACTTC.

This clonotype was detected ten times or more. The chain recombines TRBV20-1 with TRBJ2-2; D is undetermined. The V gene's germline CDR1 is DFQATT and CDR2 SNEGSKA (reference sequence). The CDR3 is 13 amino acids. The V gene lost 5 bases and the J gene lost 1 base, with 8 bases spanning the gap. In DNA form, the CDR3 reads TGCAGTGCTCGCGACTTGAACACCGGGGAGCTGTTTTTT. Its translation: CSARDLNTGELFF.

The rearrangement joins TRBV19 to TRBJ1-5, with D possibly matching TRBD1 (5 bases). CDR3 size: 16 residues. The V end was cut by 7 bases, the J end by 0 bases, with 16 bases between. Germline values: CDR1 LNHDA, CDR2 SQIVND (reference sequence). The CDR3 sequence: CASIEGPGYSNQPQHF. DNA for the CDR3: TGTGCCAGTATCGAGGGGCCCGGGTATAGCAATCAGCCCCAGCATTTT. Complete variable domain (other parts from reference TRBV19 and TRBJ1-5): DGGITQSPKYLFRKEGQNVTLSCEQNLNHDAMYWYRQDPGQGLRLIYYSQIVNDFQKGDIAEGYSVSREKKESFPLTVTSAQKNPTAFYLCASIEGPGYSNQPQHFGDGTRLSIL.

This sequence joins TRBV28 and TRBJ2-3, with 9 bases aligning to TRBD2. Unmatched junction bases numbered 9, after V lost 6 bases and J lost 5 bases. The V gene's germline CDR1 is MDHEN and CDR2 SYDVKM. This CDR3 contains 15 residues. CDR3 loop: CASRVAGAFVDTQYF. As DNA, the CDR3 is TGTGCCAGCAGGGTAGCGGGAGCCTTCGTAGATACGCAGTATTTT.

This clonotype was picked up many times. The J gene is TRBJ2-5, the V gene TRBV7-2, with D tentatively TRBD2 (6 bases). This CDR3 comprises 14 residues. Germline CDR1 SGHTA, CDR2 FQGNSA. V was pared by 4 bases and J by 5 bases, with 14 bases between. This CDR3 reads CASSSGLSEETQYF. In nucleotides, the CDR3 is TGTGCCAGCAGCTCGGGACTGTCAGAGGAGACCCAGTACTTC.

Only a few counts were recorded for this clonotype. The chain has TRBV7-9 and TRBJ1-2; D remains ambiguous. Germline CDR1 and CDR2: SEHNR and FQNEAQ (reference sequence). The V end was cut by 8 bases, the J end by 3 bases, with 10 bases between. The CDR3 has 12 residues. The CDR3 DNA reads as TGTGCCAGCTGGTCCGTGGACTATGGCTACACCTTC. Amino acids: CASWSVDYGYTF.